The 8 T cell receptor beta chains below all came from one sample that was sequenced in a study of cytomegalovirus exposure and HLA in healthy donors. Clones were read by immunoSEQ multiplex PCR, and TCRdb kept only the in-frame ones, dropping some. This table holds a few hundred thousand clones, roughly 85% found once. Sequencing was carried out using PBMCs. The receptors were gathered from a woman under 30 in good health and CMV-seronegative.

This clone has just one count. This sequence joins TRBV7-9 and TRBJ2-2, with a possible D match to TRBD2 (6 bases). The CDR3 runs 16 residues. Germline assignment: CDR1 SEHNR and CDR2 FQNEAQ (reference sequence). V lost 8 bases to trimming and J lost 4 bases, with 20 bases between them. The CDR3 loop reads CASGPRELAATGELFF. The CDR3 DNA sequence: TGTGCCAGCGGTCCCCGGGAACTAGCTGCCACCGGGGAGCTGTTTTTT.

CDR3 in amino acids: CSVVAGGGAQPQHF. CDR3 sequence (DNA): TGCAGCGTTGTGGCAGGGGGTGGTGCGCAGCCCCAGCATTTT. This rearrangement joins TRBV29-1 to TRBJ1-5, with 7 bases aligning to TRBD1. Germline values: CDR1 SQVTM, CDR2 ANQGSEA. V lost 4 bases to trimming and J lost 7 bases; unmatched junction nucleotides: 10. The CDR3 extends over 14 amino acids.

The chain is built from TRBV10-3 and TRBJ1-2; D is undetermined. Germline V CDR1 and CDR2: ENHRY, SYGVKD. CDR3 size: 15 residues. Trimming cost V 0 bases and J 8 bases, with 16 bases left between them. Here the CDR3 DNA reads TGTGCCATCAGTGAGTCAGGCGTGTCTGGAGAGGGCTACACCTTC. Protein product: CAISESGVSGEGYTF.

The chain has TRBV30 and TRBJ1-5, with no clear D. This CDR3 has 12 residues. Germline V lookup: CDR1 GTSNPN, CDR2 SVGIG (reference sequence). Trimming shortened V by 3 bases and J by 6 bases, and 9 bases separated the two germline ends. The CDR3 DNA is TGTGCCTGGAGCGAAGCAATTCAGCCCCAGCATTTT. Amino acid sequence: CAWSEAIQPQHF.

CDR3 DNA: TGTGCCAGCAGCCATCAGGGGGCCGGGGAGCTGTTTTTT. It specifies CASSHQGAGELFF. The V call is TRBV14, the J call TRBJ2-2, with 7 nucleotides matching TRBD1. Trimming removed 3 bases from V and 6 bases from J; junction bases left unmatched: 1. CDR1 is SGHDN, CDR2 FVKESK, per germline. The CDR3 length is 13 residues.

The genes are TRBV2 and TRBJ1-6; D call uncertain. The V gene's germline CDR1 is SNHLY and CDR2 FYNNEI. Trimming removed 7 bases from V and 0 bases from J, with 10 bases in between. This CDR3 has 15 residues. For the CDR3, the DNA is TGTGCCAGCACTAGTAGCAGCTCCTATAATTCACCCCTCCACTTT. Its translation: CASTSSSSYNSPLHF.

This sequence joins TRBV2 and TRBJ1-2; no firm D call. The CDR3 has 12 amino acids. Trimming removed 5 bases from V and 5 bases from J, with 9 bases in between. From germline, CDR1 is SNHLY and CDR2 FYNNEI. CDR3 DNA: TGTGCCAGCAGTTCCGGTAGATATGGCTACACCTTC. This sequence encodes CASSSGRYGYTF.

The CDR3 DNA is TGCGCCAGCAGCTCTCCCCCCAATGAGCAGTTCTTC. This codes for CASSSPPNEQFF. The rearrangement links TRBV4-1 to TRBJ2-1; no definite D call. Deletions cut 5 bases from V and 6 bases from J, with 8 bases between. Germline values: CDR1 MGHRA, CDR2 YSYEKL. There are 12 residues in the CDR3.